These 6 T cell receptor beta chains came from one sample sequenced in a study of T cell repertoires in cytomegalovirus infection. The antigens of these receptors remain unknown. TCRdb passed the reads through MiXCR, listing each CDR3 protein once. The sample gives hundreds of thousands of distinct CDR3 sequences, around 30% of which show up once; around a sixth is in the top ten. The material was cultured PBMCs, obtained from culture after CMV antigen stimulation. The source of these receptors is a human donor in good health (CMV status not recorded). Some clones in this sample may be carry-over from other donors' samples.

This rearrangement joins TRBV20-1 to TRBJ2-5; 12 bases line up with TRBD2. Trimming at V came to 2 bases and at J to 5 bases, leaving 3 bases not matched to a gene. Germline CDR1 reads DFQATT; CDR2 reads SNEGSKA (reference sequence). The CDR3 length is 14 residues. The CDR3 sequence: CSARPGTSGETQYF. DNA of the CDR3: TGCAGTGCTAGACCTGGGACTAGCGGGGAGACCCAGTACTTC.

V usage is TRBV7-2 and J usage is TRBJ1-2; D is unresolved. Germline-derived CDR1 and CDR2 are SGHTA and FQGNSA. The V end was cut by 5 bases, the J end by 4 bases, with 11 bases between. This CDR3 comprises 13 residues. The CDR3 sequence is CASSVSVGYGYTF. CDR3 DNA sequence: TGTGCCAGCAGCGTTTCGGTTGGCTATGGCTACACCTTC.

For this clonotype: One end of the junction fails to match germline, which may point to a read error. V is TRBV2 and J is TRBJ2-1; 12 bases fit TRBD2. CDR3 length: 14 amino acids. Germline V lookup: CDR1 SNHLY, CDR2 FYNNEI. The DNA of the CDR3 is TGTGCCAGCAGCGGACTAGCGGGGTTTGAGAGGGGGGCTTTC. Translation: CASSGLAGFERGAF.

There are many counts of this clonotype. CDR3: CASRESGGAGETQYF. CDR3 nucleotide sequence: TGTGCCAGCAGGGAAAGCGGGGGGGCGGGGGAGACCCAGTACTTC. The genes are TRBV7-2 and TRBJ2-5; 10 bases agree with TRBD2. CDR3 length: 15 residues. Germline V gene data show CDR1 as SGHTA and CDR2 as FQGNSA. Trimming at V came to 6 bases and at J to 5 bases, leaving 9 bases not matched to a gene.

This chain connects TRBV2 to TRBJ1-6; 8 positions match TRBD1. There are 16 residues in the CDR3. In germline, CDR1 is SNHLY, CDR2 FYNNEI. The junction had 11 bases not matched to a gene; V was cut back by 6 bases and J by 7 bases. In nucleotides, the CDR3 is TGTGCCAGCAGGTCATTCAGGGGGCGCGAAAATTCACCCCTCCACTTT. Its protein product is CASRSFRGRENSPLHF.

This chain uses TRBV20-1 with TRBJ2-3; maybe TRBD2 (5 bases). The CDR3 consists of 15 residues. V lost 2 bases and J 2 bases, leaving 14 bases between the germline ends. Germline V gene lookup returns CDR1 DFQATT and CDR2 SNEGSKA (reference sequence). The chain's CDR3 is CSARRGRDNTDTQYF. The CDR3 bases are TGCAGTGCTAGACGAGGGAGAGATAACACAGATACGCAGTATTTT.